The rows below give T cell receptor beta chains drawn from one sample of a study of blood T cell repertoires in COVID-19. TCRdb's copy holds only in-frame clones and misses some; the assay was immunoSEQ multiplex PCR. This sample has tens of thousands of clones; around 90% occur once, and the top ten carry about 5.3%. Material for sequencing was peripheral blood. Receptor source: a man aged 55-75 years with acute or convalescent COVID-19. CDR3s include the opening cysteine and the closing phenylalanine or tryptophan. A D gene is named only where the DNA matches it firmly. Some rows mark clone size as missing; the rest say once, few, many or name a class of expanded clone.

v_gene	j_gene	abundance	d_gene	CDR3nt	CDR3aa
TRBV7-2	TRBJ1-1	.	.	TGTGCCAGCAGCTTTAGGGGGAACACTGAAGCTTTCTTT	CASSFRGNTEAFF
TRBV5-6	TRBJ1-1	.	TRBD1	TGTGCCAGCAGTCCCGACAGGGACACTGAAGCTTTCTTT	CASSPDRDTEAFF
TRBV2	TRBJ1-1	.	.	TGTGCCAGCAGCCAGGGTGGCAACACTGAAGCTTTCTTT	CASSQGGNTEAFF
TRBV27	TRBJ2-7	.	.	TGTGCCAGCAGTCCCACGGACAGTTCCTACGAGCAGTACTTC	CASSPTDSSYEQYF
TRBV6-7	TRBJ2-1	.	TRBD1	TGTGCCAGCAGTTACACAGGGGGAGATGAGCAGTTCTTC	CASSYTGGDEQFF
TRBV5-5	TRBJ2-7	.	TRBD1	TGTGCCAGCAGCCTAGGTCGCGACAGGGGTTACGAGCAGTACTTC	CASSLGRDRGYEQYF
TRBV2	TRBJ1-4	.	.	TGTGCCAGCTCTCCCTTGGGGGCGAATGAAAAACTGTTTTTT	CASSPLGANEKLFF
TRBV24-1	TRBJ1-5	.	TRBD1	TGTGCCACCAGTCAGACAGGGAATCAGCCCCAGCATTTT	CATSQTGNQPQHF
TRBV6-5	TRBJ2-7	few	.	TGTGCCAGCGGCATCGCGGGGCCGTACGAGCAGTACTTC	CASGIAGPYEQYF
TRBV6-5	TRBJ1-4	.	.	TGTGCCAGCAGGAACTCAGGGGTCGCTAATGAAAAACTGTTTTTT	CASRNSGVANEKLFF